The clone carrying this T cell receptor (beta chain) was seen only a few times. One entry per CDR3 protein results from TCRdb running MiXCR on the RT-PCR reads. The data contain a few hundred thousand distinct CDR3 sequences, around 40% of them seen just once; the ten biggest clones take up 11%. This entry belongs to a study of patients and donors after allogeneic stem cell transplantation. This CDR3 contains 13 residues. Looked up from germline, CDR1 is MNHNY and CDR2 is SVGAGI (reference sequence). The V end lost 6 bases, the J end lost 2 bases, and 5 bases lay between the germline ends. Sequenced material: blood, either unsorted or a sorted T cell fraction (not recorded which). The chain joins TRBV6-6 to TRBJ1-6; D remains unclear. The source of this sequence is a human donor who was either an allogeneic HSCT recipient or a stem cell or donor lymphocyte infusion donor (not recorded which). It is not recorded whose cells these are; they may come from a transplant donor. The CDR3 DNA is TGTGCCAGCAGACAGACCTATAATTCACCCCTCCACTTT. Its protein product is CASRQTYNSPLHF.